The 16 T cell receptor beta chains below all came from one sample that was sequenced in a study of blood T cell repertoires in COVID-19. Generated by immunoSEQ multiplex PCR, the TCRdb table keeps only in-frame clones and is missing some. In the table there are over 200,000 clones, 85% to 90% of which are singletons. Sequencing was done on a sample of PBMCs or T cells enriched from blood (not recorded which). All receptors derive from a young man who had recovered from COVID-19.

The J gene is TRBJ1-1, the V gene TRBV18; D is ambiguous. V gave up 2 bases and J gave up 1 base, with 14 bases separating them. This CDR3 comprises 16 residues. Germline-derived CDR1 and CDR2 are KGHSH and LQKENI. CDR3 nucleotide sequence: TGTGCCAGCTCACCAATCCTCCACACCTCGAACACTGAAGCTTTCTTT. It is translated as CASSPILHTSNTEAFF. Based on the CDR3 plus reference TRBV18 and TRBJ1-1, the full variable domain is NAGVMQNPRHLVRRRGQEARLRCSPMKGHSHVYWYRQLPEEGLKFMVYLQKENIIDESGMPKERFSAEFPKEGPSILRIQQVVRGDSAAYFCASSPILHTSNTEAFFGQGTRLTVV.

V gene TRBV7-9 combines with J gene TRBJ2-1; 9 nucleotides agree with TRBD2. In germline, CDR1 is SEHNR, CDR2 FQNEAQ (reference sequence). This CDR3 is built from 16 residues. J lost 4 bases, V lost 2 bases, and 6 bases had no gene match. The CDR3 nucleotides are TGTGCCAGCAGCTTACCCCTCGCGGGAGGGTACAATGAGCAGTTCTTC. The encoded protein is CASSLPLAGGYNEQFF.

This sequence joins TRBV6-4 and TRBJ2-1, with D tentatively TRBD2 (6 bases). Germline values: CDR1 MRHNA, CDR2 SNTAGT. The CDR3 covers 16 residues. The V gene lost 2 bases and the J gene lost 8 bases, with 19 bases spanning the gap. DNA for the CDR3: TGTGCCAGCAGTGACGGCCCCCAGCGGGCCGGCTATGAGCAGTTCTTC. The encoded protein is CASSDGPQRAGYEQFF.

The table lists this clone with a count of one. Other DNA sequences in this specimen translate into the identical CDR3. The genes are TRBV7-3 and TRBJ1-2; D is uncertain. Trimming took off 5 bases at V and 2 bases at J, with 9 bases between the two ends. The CDR3 has 13 amino acids. Germline assignment: CDR1 SGHTA and CDR2 FQGTGA. CDR3 in DNA: TGTGCCAGCAGCCCCGATCGGAACTATGGCTACACCTTC. Its translation is CASSPDRNYGYTF. The full variable domain, its missing parts supplied by reference TRBV7-3 and TRBJ1-2, is GAGVSQTPSNKVTEKGKYVELRCDPISGHTALYWYRQSLGQGPEFLIYFQGTGAADDSGLPNDRFFAVRPEGSVSTLKIQRTERGDSAVYLCASSPDRNYGYTFGSGTRLTVV.

The V and J genes are TRBV19 and TRBJ2-3; 7 nucleotides match TRBD2. The CDR3 has 17 residues. The germline CDR1 and CDR2 sequences are LNHDA and SQIVND (reference sequence). The ends lost 7 bases at V and 2 bases at J; junction bases unmatched: 15. CDR3 coding DNA: TGTGCCAGTACCCCATATGGCGGGGGAACACACACAGATACGCAGTATTTT. Translation: CASTPYGGGTHTDTQYF.

The V and J genes are TRBV4-1 and TRBJ2-3; possibly TRBD1 for D (6 bases). Germline V gene lookup returns CDR1 MGHRA and CDR2 YSYEKL. The germline V and J ends were trimmed by 3 bases and 7 bases, with 17 bases remaining between them. CDR3 length equals 15 residues. CDR3 sequence (DNA): TGCGCCAGCAGCCAGAATGGGGACATCGCCAATACGCAGTATTTT. Its protein product is CASSQNGDIANTQYF.

The rearrangement links TRBV4-1 to TRBJ1-4, with D perhaps TRBD1 (6 bases). The CDR3 is 12 residues long. Germline CDR1 MGHRA, CDR2 YSYEKL. V was clipped by 0 bases and J by 12 bases, with 8 bases between them. CDR3 nucleotide sequence: TGCGCCAGCAGCCAAGAACAGGGTGAACTGTTTTTT. Its translation: CASSQEQGELFF.

The chain is built from TRBV3-1 (or the pseudogene TRBV3-2) and TRBJ2-2, with TRBD1 identical over 8 bases. The germline V gene encodes CDR1 LGHDT and CDR2 YNNKEL (reference sequence). The CDR3 has 18 residues. Trimming cost V 5 bases and J 4 bases; bases outside gene matches: 15. The CDR3 loop reads CASSDPPGQEFFTGELFF. The CDR3 DNA reads as TGTGCCAGCAGCGACCCCCCGGGACAGGAATTTTTCACCGGGGAGCTGTTTTTT.

The chain employs TRBV30 and TRBJ2-1; the match to TRBD2 covers 11 bases. The CDR3 consists of 15 residues. CDR1 and CDR2 (germline): GTSNPN, SVGIG (reference sequence). Losses at the gene ends were 2 bases for V and 7 bases for J; bases not matched to a gene: 7. As DNA, the CDR3 is TGTGCCTGGAGTCCACTAGCGGGAGAGGATAATGAGCAGTTCTTC. It specifies CAWSPLAGEDNEQFF.

The gene calls are TRBV6-5 and TRBJ2-7; the D gene is possibly TRBD2 (5 bases). The ends were cut back, 6 bases at V and 5 bases at J, with 17 bases in the middle. This CDR3 has 14 amino acids. Germline V lookup: CDR1 MNHEY, CDR2 SVGAGI. CDR3 DNA: TGTGCCAGCAGCCCCCCTGAGGGATCACACGAGCAGTACTTC. This sequence encodes CASSPPEGSHEQYF.

The sample holds a few counts of this clone. The chain carries TRBV5-1 and TRBJ2-7, with TRBD1 matching over 9 bases. Germline V lookup: CDR1 SGHRS, CDR2 YFSETQ. CDR3 length: 15 amino acids. Losses at the gene ends were 3 bases for V and 3 bases for J; bases not matched to a gene: 7. This CDR3 is CASSYPDRGVYEQYF. DNA for the CDR3: TGCGCCAGCAGCTATCCGGACAGGGGAGTCTACGAGCAGTACTTC.

V is TRBV6-2 or TRBV6-3 and J is TRBJ2-3, with D possibly TRBD1 on 6 matching bases. The CDR3 extends over 18 amino acids. CDR1 MNHEY and CDR2 SVGEGT come from the germline V gene. V was pared by 0 bases and J by 0 bases, with 16 bases between. CDR3 residues: CASSYSTAEQGSTDTQYF. The CDR3 nucleotides read TGTGCCAGCAGTTACTCGACGGCCGAGCAGGGGAGCACAGATACGCAGTATTTT.

This chain links TRBV18 with TRBJ1-2; TRBD1 matches at 7 bases. Germline-derived CDR1 and CDR2 are KGHSH and LQKENI. V shed 4 bases, J shed 3 bases, and the junction held 5 bases outside the gene matches. This CDR3 has 14 residues. CDR3 sequence: CASSRTGTDYGYTF. In nucleotides, the CDR3 is TGTGCCAGCTCACGGACCGGGACAGACTATGGCTACACCTTC.

The V gene is TRBV5-4, the J gene TRBJ1-2; D is perhaps TRBD1 (6 bases). This CDR3 comprises 14 residues. Trimming stripped 5 bases from V and 3 bases from J, with 14 bases between. CDR1 and CDR2 from the germline V gene are SGHNT and YYREEE (reference sequence). The CDR3 spells CASRPPTGDYGYTF. The CDR3 nucleotides read TGTGCCAGCAGGCCCCCGACAGGAGACTATGGCTACACCTTC.

This sequence joins TRBV5-5 and TRBJ2-7, with TRBD1 matching 7 bases. The V gene's germline CDR1 is SGHKS and CDR2 YYEKEE (reference sequence). The V and J ends lost 2 bases and 3 bases, in that order; junction bases with no gene match: 8. This CDR3 is built from 15 residues. The CDR3 spells CASSLRRTGYYEQYF. CDR3 coding DNA: TGTGCCAGCAGCTTACGACGGACAGGATACTACGAGCAGTACTTC.

The chain joins TRBV5-4 to TRBJ1-3; the match to TRBD1 covers 8 bases. From germline, CDR1 is SGHNT and CDR2 YYREEE (reference sequence). V shed 5 bases and J 1 base; nucleotides not matched to a gene: 5. CDR3 size: 15 residues. CDR3 DNA: TGTGCCAGCAGGGATCAGGGGGCTTCTGGAAACACCATATATTTT. It is translated as CASRDQGASGNTIYF.